The clone carrying this T cell receptor beta chain was picked up many times. Its antigen is as yet unknown. This specimen belongs to a study of identical twins. V lost 6 bases and J lost 3; bases outside the gene matches: 7. Germline CDR1 reads MNHEY; CDR2 reads SMNVEV (reference sequence). The CDR3 has 14 residues. Broader study findings: The study found excess low generation probability among twin-shared out-of-frame alpha sequences. The authors drew conclusions from cross-sectional statistical analysis rather than following the same donors. One should note that invariant MAIT and iNKT cells could partly confound zero-insertion analyses.

cDNA molecules carried unique molecular identifiers, and template switching added a universal primer site. TCRdb reanalysed the 5' RACE reads using MiXCR and keeps one entry per CDR3 protein. The sample lists more than 650,000 distinct CDR3 sequences, less than 7% occurring once. The sequencing input was naive T cells sorted from blood. The TCR sequence derives from a man aged 18 to 30 in good health. The V and J genes are TRBV27 and TRBJ2-7; 8 bases are a match to TRBD2. The CDR3 region has the DNA TGTGCCAGCAGATATAGCGGGATCGGCTACGAGCAGTACTTC. As protein: CASRYSGIGYEQYF.